A selection of T cell receptor beta chains follows, all from one sample in a study of shared clonotypes between healthy human individuals. Libraries were prepared by immunoSEQ multiplex PCR; TCRdb keeps only in-frame clonotypes and omits some of them. The table has 1.6 million or so clones, roughly 96% seen once. Sequenced sample: naive CD4+ T cells sorted from blood. The origin of the receptors is a man younger than 45 in good health. Both conserved end residues are part of each CDR3. The D gene is left open where the match is weak. The size field is filled for only some rows; it gives once, few, many or a size class.

V	J	D	size	CDR3	DNA
TRBV5-1	TRBJ2-3	TRBD2	.	CASSLSGSITDTQYF	TGCGCCAGCAGCCTTAGCGGGAGTATCACAGATACGCAGTATTTT
TRBV5-4	TRBJ2-3	.	.	CASSSGRNTDTQYF	TGTGCCAGCAGCTCGGGCAGGAACACAGATACGCAGTATTTT
TRBV7-2	TRBJ2-4	.	.	CASSPGTLKNIQYF	TGTGCCAGCAGCCCGGGGACGCTTAAAAACATTCAGTACTTC
TRBV9	TRBJ2-5	.	once	CASSLQFGMYQETQYF	TGTGCCAGCAGCCTCCAATTCGGAATGTACCAAGAGACCCAGTACTTC
TRBV28	TRBJ2-7	TRBD1	.	CASRPGQSRSYEQYF	TGTGCCAGCAGGCCGGGACAGTCTAGGTCTTACGAGCAGTACTTC
TRBV28	TRBJ2-7	.	.	CASSLGGPLAYEQYF	TGTGCCAGCAGTCTCGGCGGACCCTTGGCCTACGAGCAGTACTTC
TRBV7-2	TRBJ2-1	TRBD2	.	CASSLATSGPYEQFF	TGTGCCAGCAGCTTGGCGACTAGCGGGCCTTATGAGCAGTTCTTC
TRBV7-9	TRBJ2-1	.	.	CASSLDGASSYNEQFF	TGTGCCAGCAGTCTAGACGGGGCTAGCTCCTACAATGAGCAGTTCTTC
TRBV28	TRBJ1-1	.	.	CASTTSWGRNTEAFF	TGTGCCAGCACCACCTCTTGGGGCCGAAACACTGAAGCTTTCTTT
TRBV4-2	TRBJ2-6	.	.	CASSRGQGNSGANVLTF	TGTGCCAGCAGCCGAGGTCAGGGGAACTCTGGGGCCAACGTCCTGACTTTC
TRBV7-9	TRBJ2-1	TRBD1	.	CASSLGDRVVNNEQFF	TGTGCCAGCAGCTTAGGGGACAGGGTGGTCAACAATGAGCAGTTCTTC
TRBV10-3	TRBJ2-7	TRBD2	.	CAISESRFGSGRYEQYF	TGTGCCATCAGTGAGTCACGGTTCGGTAGCGGGAGGTACGAGCAGTACTTC
TRBV6-5	TRBJ2-7	TRBD1	.	CASSYGQGALEQYF	TGTGCCAGCAGTTATGGACAGGGAGCATTAGAGCAGTACTTC
TRBV18	TRBJ2-5	.	.	CASSPLDSQETQYF	TGTGCCAGCTCACCACTAGACAGCCAAGAGACCCAGTACTTC
TRBV18	TRBJ2-3	TRBD2	.	CASSPTSLAAYTQYF	TGTGCCAGCTCACCCACCTCTCTAGCGGCCTATACGCAGTATTTT
TRBV2	TRBJ2-5	TRBD1	.	CASTRDRPQETQYF	TGTGCCAGCACTCGGGACAGGCCTCAAGAGACCCAGTACTTC
TRBV7-8	TRBJ2-1	.	.	CASSLAGRLASSYNEQFF	TGTGCCAGCAGCTTGGCCGGGCGGCTAGCGAGCTCCTACAATGAGCAGTTCTTC
TRBV7-7	TRBJ1-1	.	.	CASSLSGDTEAFF	TGTGCTAGCAGCTTATCTGGGGACACTGAAGCTTTCTTT
TRBV11-3	TRBJ2-1	.	.	CASSLTRQGNNEQFF	TGTGCCAGCAGCTTAACCCGGCAGGGGAACAATGAGCAGTTCTTC
TRBV5-1	TRBJ2-5	.	.	CASSFRVAETQYF	TGCGCCAGCAGCTTTAGGGTTGCAGAGACCCAGTACTTC
TRBV20-1	TRBJ2-3	.	.	CSATSTDTQYF	TGCAGTGCTACCAGCACAGATACGCAGTATTTT
TRBV5-1	TRBJ1-3	.	.	CASSFGGRLSSGNTIYF	TGCGCCAGCAGCTTCGGCGGCCGACTTAGCTCTGGAAACACCATATATTTT
TRBV2	TRBJ2-7	TRBD1	.	CASSGDRVTYEQYF	TGTGCCAGCAGTGGGGACAGGGTCACTTACGAGCAGTACTTC
TRBV5-1	TRBJ1-1	.	.	CASSLAGPSEAFF	TGCGCCAGCAGCTTGGCAGGTCCCTCTGAAGCTTTCTTT
TRBV10-3	TRBJ2-1	.	.	CAIRENNEQFF	TGTGCCATCAGGGAAAACAATGAGCAGTTCTTC
TRBV6-1	TRBJ2-6	.	.	CASSARDSYSGANVLTF	TGTGCCAGCAGTGCCCGGGACTCCTACTCTGGGGCCAACGTCCTGACTTTC
TRBV11-2	TRBJ2-2	.	.	CASSFFGSINTGELFF	.
TRBV6-6	TRBJ1-4	.	.	CASSPDSALLKLFF	TGTGCCAGCAGTCCCGACAGTGCCCTCTTAAAACTGTTTTTT
TRBV7-9	TRBJ2-5	.	.	CASSLDVLGETQYF	TGTGCCAGCAGCTTGGACGTCTTGGGAGAGACCCAGTACTTC
TRBV2	TRBJ2-7	.	.	CASRVTGTYEQYF	TGTGCCAGCAGAGTGACAGGTACCTACGAGCAGTACTTC
TRBV10-2	TRBJ2-7	.	once	CASSDAPNYEQYF	TGCGCCAGCAGTGATGCGCCAAACTACGAGCAGTACTTC
TRBV6-5	TRBJ2-7	TRBD1	.	CASSRDRAYEQYF	TGTGCCAGCAGCCGGGACAGGGCCTACGAGCAGTACTTC
TRBV20-1	TRBJ2-1	.	few	CSARRDEQFF	TGCAGTGCTAGACGGGATGAGCAGTTCTTC
TRBV25-1	TRBJ2-3	.	.	CASDPGTDTQYF	TGTGCCAGCGACCCCGGAACAGATACGCAGTATTTT
TRBV10-3	TRBJ2-1	TRBD2	.	CAIRETSGRDYEQFF	TGTGCCATCAGAGAGACTAGCGGGAGGGACTATGAGCAGTTCTTC
TRBV9	TRBJ2-3	TRBD2	.	CASSHLAAITDTQYF	TGTGCCAGCAGCCACCTAGCGGCCATCACAGATACGCAGTATTTT
TRBV14	TRBJ2-3	TRBD1	.	CASSGDRIYTDTQYF	TGTGCCAGCAGCGGGGACAGGATCTACACAGATACGCAGTATTTT
TRBV9	TRBJ2-1	TRBD2	.	CASSVKTDNPTSGRYEQFF	TGTGCCAGCAGCGTAAAAACAGATAATCCGACTAGCGGGAGATATGAGCAGTTCTTC
TRBV19	TRBJ1-2	.	few	CASSLFGEPLVNTF	TGTGCCAGTAGCCTTTTTGGGGAGCCACTGGTGAACACCTTC
TRBV28	TRBJ1-4	.	.	CASMRTRNEKLFF	TGTGCCAGCATGCGGACCAGAAATGAAAAACTGTTTTTT
TRBV4-1	TRBJ1-2	TRBD1	.	CASSQDPGGYGYTF	TGCGCCAGCAGCCAAGATCCAGGGGGCTATGGCTACACCTTC
TRBV6-5	TRBJ2-7	.	.	CASSSPGPPYEQYF	TGTGCCAGCAGTTCCCCGGGACCCCCCTACGAGCAGTACTTC
TRBV9	TRBJ1-2	TRBD1	.	CASQRDRVFGGTYGYTF	TGTGCCAGCCAGAGGGACAGGGTTTTCGGAGGGACCTATGGCTACACCTTC
TRBV18	TRBJ2-7	.	.	CASSPDVGDEQYF	TGTGCCAGCTCACCGGACGTAGGGGACGAGCAGTACTTC
TRBV28	TRBJ2-2	.	.	CASSPQTGRTGELFF	TGTGCCAGCAGTCCCCAGACAGGCAGGACCGGGGAGCTGTTTTTT
TRBV27	TRBJ2-3	TRBD1	.	CASSRKPPGQGTDTQYF	TGTGCCAGCAGCCGAAAACCGCCGGGACAGGGCACAGATACGCAGTATTTT
TRBV15	TRBJ1-1	.	.	CATSPRASTTDAFF	TGTGCCACCAGCCCGCGGGCATCCACCACCGATGCTTTCTTT
TRBV10-3	TRBJ2-3	.	.	CAISAGYGDTQYF	TGTGCCATCAGTGCGGGCTATGGAGATACGCAGTATTTT